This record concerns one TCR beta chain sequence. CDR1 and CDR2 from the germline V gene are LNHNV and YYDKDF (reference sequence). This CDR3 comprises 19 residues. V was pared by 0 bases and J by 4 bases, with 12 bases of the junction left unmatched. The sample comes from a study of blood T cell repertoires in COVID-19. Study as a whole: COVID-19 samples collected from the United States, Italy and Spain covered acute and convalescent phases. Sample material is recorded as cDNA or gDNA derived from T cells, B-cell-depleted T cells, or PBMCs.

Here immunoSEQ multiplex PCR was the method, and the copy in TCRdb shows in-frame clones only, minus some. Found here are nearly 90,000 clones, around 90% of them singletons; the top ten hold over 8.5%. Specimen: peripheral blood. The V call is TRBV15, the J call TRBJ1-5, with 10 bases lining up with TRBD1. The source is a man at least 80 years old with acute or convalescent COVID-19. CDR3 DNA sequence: TGTGCCACCAGCAGAGATCTACGGGGACAGGGGTTAGGGAATCAGCCCCAGCATTTT. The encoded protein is CATSRDLRGQGLGNQPQHF.